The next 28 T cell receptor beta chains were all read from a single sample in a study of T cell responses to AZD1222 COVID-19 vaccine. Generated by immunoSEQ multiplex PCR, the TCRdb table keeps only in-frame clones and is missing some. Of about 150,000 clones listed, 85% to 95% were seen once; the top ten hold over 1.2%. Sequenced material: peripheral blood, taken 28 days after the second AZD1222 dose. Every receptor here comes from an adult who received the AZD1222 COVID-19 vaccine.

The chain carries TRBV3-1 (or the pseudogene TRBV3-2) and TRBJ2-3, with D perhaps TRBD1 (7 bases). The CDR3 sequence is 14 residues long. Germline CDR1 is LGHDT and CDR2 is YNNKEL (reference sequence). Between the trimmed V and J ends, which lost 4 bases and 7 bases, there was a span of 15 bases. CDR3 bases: TGTGCCAGCAGCCGAACACAGGGGAGGAATACGCAGTATTTT. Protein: CASSRTQGRNTQYF.

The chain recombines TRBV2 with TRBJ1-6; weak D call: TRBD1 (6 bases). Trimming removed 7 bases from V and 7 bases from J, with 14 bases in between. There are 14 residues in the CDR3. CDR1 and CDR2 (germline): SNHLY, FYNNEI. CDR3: CASIQQGRNSPLHF. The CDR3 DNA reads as TGTGCCAGCATCCAACAGGGCCGCAATTCACCCCTCCACTTT.

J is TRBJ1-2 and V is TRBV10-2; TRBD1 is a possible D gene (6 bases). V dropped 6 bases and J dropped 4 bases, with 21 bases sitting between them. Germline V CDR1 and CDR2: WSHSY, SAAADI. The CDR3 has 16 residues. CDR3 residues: CASSTLKARGPYGYTF. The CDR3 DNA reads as TGCGCCAGCAGCACCCTCAAAGCCAGGGGTCCCTATGGCTACACCTTC.

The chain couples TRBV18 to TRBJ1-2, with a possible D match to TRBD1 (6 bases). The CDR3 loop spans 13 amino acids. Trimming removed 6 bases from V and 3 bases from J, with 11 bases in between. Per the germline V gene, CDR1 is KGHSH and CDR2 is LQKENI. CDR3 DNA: TGTGCCAGCTCTCCCAGGGGCGACTATGGCTACACCTTC. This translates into CASSPRGDYGYTF.

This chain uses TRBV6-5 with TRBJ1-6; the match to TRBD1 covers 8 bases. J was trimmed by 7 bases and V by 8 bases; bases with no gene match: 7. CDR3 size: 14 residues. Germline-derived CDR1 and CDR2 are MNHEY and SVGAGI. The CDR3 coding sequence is TGTGCCAGCGGCAGGGGGCGCGGCAATTCACCCCTCCACTTT. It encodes CASGRGRGNSPLHF.

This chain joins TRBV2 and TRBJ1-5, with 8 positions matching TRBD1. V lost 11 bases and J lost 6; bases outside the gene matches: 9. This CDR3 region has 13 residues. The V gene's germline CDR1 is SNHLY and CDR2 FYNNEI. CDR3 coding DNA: TGTGCCGGTAAGACAGGGGTTTTTCAGCCCCAGCATTTT. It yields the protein CAGKTGVFQPQHF.

In nucleotides, the CDR3 is TGTGCCAGCAGTTACGGCAGCGATAATGAAAAACTGTTTTTT. Translating gives CASSYGSDNEKLFF. The chain employs TRBV6-5 and TRBJ1-4, with D uncertain. Trimming took off 2 bases at V and 4 bases at J, with 8 bases between the two ends. The CDR3 sequence is 14 residues long. The germline CDR1 and CDR2 sequences are MNHEY and SVGAGI.

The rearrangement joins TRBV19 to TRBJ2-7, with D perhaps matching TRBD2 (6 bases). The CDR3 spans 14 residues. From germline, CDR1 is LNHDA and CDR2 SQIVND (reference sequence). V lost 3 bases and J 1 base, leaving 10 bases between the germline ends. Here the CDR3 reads CASSIWGESYEQYF. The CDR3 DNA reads TGTGCCAGTAGTATCTGGGGGGAGTCCTACGAGCAGTACTTC.

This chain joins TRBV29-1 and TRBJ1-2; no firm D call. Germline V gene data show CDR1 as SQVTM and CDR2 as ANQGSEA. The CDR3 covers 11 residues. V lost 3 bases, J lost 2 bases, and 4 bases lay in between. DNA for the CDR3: TGCAGCGTTGAGGAGAACTATGGCTACACCTTC. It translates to CSVEENYGYTF.

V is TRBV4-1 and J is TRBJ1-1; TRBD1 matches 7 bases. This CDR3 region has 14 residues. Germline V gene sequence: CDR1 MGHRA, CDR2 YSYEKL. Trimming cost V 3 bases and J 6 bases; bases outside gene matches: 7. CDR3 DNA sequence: TGCGCCAGCAGCCACGCCGGACAGGCACCTGAAGCTTTCTTT. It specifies CASSHAGQAPEAFF.

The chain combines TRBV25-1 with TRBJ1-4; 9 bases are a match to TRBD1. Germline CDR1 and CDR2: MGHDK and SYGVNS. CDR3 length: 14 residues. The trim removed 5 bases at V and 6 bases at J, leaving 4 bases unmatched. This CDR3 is CASSRQGGDEKLFF. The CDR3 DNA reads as TGTGCCAGCAGTCGACAGGGGGGGGATGAAAAACTGTTTTTT.

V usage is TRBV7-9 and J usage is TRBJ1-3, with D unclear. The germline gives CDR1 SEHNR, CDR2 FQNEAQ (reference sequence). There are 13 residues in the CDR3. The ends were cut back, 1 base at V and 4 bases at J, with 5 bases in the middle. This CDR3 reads CASSLVGGNTIYF. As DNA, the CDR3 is TGTGCCAGCAGCTTAGTTGGCGGAAACACCATATATTTT.

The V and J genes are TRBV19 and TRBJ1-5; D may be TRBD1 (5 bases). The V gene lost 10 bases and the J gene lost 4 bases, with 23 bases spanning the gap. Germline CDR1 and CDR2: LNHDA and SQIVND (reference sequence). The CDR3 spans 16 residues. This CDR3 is CATAIRDSFKNQPQHF. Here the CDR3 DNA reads TGTGCCACGGCGATCCGGGACTCCTTCAAGAATCAGCCCCAGCATTTT. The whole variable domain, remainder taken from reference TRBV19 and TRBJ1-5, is DGGITQSPKYLFRKEGQNVTLSCEQNLNHDAMYWYRQDPGQGLRLIYYSQIVNDFQKGDIAEGYSVSREKKESFPLTVTSAQKNPTAFYLCATAIRDSFKNQPQHFGDGTRLSIL.

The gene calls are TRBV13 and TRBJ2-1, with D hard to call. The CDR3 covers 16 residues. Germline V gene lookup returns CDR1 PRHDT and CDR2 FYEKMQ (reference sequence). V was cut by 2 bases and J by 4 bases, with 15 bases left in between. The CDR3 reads CASSLMMPETYNEQFF. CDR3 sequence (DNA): TGTGCCAGCAGCTTAATGATGCCGGAGACGTACAATGAGCAGTTCTTC.

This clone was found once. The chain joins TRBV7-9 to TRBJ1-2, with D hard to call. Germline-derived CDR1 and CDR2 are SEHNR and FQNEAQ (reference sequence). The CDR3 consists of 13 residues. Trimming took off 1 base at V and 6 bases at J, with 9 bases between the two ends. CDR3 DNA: TGTGCCAGCAGCTTAGTAGGGCAGGATGGCTACACCTTC. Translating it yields CASSLVGQDGYTF.

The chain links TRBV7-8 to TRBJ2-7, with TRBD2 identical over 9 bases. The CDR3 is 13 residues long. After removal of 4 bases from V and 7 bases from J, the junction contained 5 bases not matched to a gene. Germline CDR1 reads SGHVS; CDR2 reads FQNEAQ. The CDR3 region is CASSSGLAREQYF. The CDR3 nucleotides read TGTGCCAGCAGCTCCGGACTAGCGAGGGAGCAGTACTTC.

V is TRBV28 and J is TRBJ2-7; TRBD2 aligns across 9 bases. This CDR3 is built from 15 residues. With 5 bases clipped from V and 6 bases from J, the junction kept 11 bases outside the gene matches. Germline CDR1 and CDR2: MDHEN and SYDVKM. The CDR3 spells CASSVTSGTMREQYF. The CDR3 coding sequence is TGTGCCAGCAGTGTGACTAGCGGTACCATGCGCGAGCAGTACTTC.

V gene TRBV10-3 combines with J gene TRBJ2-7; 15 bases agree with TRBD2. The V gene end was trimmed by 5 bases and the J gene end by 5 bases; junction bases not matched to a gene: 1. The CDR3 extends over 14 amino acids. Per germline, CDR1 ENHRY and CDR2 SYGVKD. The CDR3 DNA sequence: TGTGCCATCAGTTGGACTAGCGGGAGGGACGAGCAGTACTTC. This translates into CAISWTSGRDEQYF.

CDR3 DNA sequence: TGTGCCAGCACCCTAAGTCGGGGGGACACTGAAGCTTTCTTT. Translating it yields CASTLSRGDTEAFF. The chain joins TRBV2 to TRBJ1-1; maybe TRBD1 (5 bases). Germline V lookup: CDR1 SNHLY, CDR2 FYNNEI. V lost 7 bases and J lost 3, with 15 bases in between. There are 14 residues in the CDR3.

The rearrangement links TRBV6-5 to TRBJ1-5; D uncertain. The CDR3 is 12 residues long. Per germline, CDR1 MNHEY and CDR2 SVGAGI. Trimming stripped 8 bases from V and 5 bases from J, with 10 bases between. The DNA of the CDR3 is TGTGCCAGCGACGAGCCCTATCAGCCCCAGCATTTT. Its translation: CASDEPYQPQHF.

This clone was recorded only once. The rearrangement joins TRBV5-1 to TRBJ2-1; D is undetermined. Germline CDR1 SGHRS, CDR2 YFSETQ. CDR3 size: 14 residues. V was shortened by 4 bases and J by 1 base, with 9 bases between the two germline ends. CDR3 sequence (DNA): TGCGCCAGCAGCACAAGGTATTCCTACAATGAGCAGTTCTTC. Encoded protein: CASSTRYSYNEQFF. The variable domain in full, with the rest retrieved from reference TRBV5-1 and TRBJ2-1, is KAGVTQTPRYLIKTRGQQVTLSCSPISGHRSVSWYQQTPGQGLQFLFEYFSETQRNKGNFPGRFSGRQFSNSRSEMNVSTLELGDSALYLCASSTRYSYNEQFFGPGTRLTVL.

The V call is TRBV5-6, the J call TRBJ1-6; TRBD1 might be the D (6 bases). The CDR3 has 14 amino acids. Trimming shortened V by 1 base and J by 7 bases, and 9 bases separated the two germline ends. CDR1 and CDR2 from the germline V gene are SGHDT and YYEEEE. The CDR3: CASSLTGFNSPLHF. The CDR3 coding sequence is TGTGCCAGCAGCTTGACAGGGTTCAATTCACCCCTCCACTTT.

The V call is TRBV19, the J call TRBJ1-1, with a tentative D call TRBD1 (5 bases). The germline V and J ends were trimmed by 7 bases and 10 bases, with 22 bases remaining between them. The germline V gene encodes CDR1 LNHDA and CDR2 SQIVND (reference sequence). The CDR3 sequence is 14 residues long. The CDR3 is CASKTGATATRAFF. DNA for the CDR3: TGTGCCAGTAAGACCGGGGCAACGGCAACAAGAGCTTTCTTT.

The CDR3 DNA sequence: TGTGCCATCAGTGACCAAACGAAGGGGGCGAGGGCTGAAGCTTTCTTT. Its translation: CAISDQTKGARAEAFF. J is TRBJ1-1 and V is TRBV10-3; 7 nucleotides align to TRBD1. The CDR3 runs to 16 residues. The germline V gene encodes CDR1 ENHRY and CDR2 SYGVKD. V was clipped by 3 bases and J by 6 bases; unmatched bases: 13.

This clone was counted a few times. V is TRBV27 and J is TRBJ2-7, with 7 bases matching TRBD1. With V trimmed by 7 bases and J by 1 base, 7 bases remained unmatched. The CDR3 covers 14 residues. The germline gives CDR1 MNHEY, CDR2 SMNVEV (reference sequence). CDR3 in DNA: TGTGCCAGCACCCACGGACAGGTGTCCTACGAGCAGTACTTC. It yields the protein CASTHGQVSYEQYF.

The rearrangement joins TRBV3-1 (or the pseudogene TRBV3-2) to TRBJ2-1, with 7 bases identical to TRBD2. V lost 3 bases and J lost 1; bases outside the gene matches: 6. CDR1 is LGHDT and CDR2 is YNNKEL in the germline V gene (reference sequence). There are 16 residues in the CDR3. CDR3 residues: CASSHNGGSSYNEQFF. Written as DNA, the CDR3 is TGTGCCAGCAGCCATAACGGCGGGAGTTCCTACAATGAGCAGTTCTTC.

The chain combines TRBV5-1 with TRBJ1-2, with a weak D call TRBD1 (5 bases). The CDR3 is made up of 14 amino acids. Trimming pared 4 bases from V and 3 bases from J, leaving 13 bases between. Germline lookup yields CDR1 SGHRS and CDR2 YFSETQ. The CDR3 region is CASSLDGTDYGYTF. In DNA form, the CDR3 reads TGCGCCAGCAGCCTGGACGGGACGGACTATGGCTACACCTTC.

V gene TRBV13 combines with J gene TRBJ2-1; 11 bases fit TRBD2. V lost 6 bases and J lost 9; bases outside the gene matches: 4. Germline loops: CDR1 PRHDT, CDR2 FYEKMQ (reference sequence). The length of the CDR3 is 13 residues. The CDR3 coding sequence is TGTGCCAGCAGACTTGGACTAGCGGGTGAGCAGTTCTTC. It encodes CASRLGLAGEQFF.